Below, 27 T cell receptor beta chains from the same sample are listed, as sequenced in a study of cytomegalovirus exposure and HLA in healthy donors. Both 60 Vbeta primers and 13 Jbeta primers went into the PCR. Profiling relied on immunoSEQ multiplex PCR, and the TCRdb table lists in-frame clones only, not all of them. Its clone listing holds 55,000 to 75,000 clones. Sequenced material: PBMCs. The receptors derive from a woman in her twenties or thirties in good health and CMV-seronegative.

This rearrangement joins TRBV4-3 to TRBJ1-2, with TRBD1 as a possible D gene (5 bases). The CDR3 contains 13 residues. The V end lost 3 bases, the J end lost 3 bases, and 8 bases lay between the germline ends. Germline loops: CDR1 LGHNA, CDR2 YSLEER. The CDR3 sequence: CASSQAGYYGYTF. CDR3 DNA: TGCGCCAGCAGCCAGGCAGGGTACTATGGCTACACCTTC.

CDR3 sequence (DNA): TGTGCCAGCAGCGAGACCTCGGCAGGAAACTATGGCTACACCTTC. Amino acids: CASSETSAGNYGYTF. The gene calls are TRBV13 and TRBJ1-2; D gene uncertain. The CDR3 has 15 residues. CDR1 is PRHDT, CDR2 FYEKMQ, per germline (reference sequence). The V and J ends lost 5 bases and 2 bases respectively, with 15 bases between them. The complete variable domain, with remaining parts taken from reference TRBV13 and TRBJ1-2, reads AAGVIQSPRHLIKEKRETATLKCYPIPRHDTVYWYQQGPGQDPQFLISFYEKMQSDKGSIPDRFSAQQFSDYHSELNMSSLELGDSALYFCASSETSAGNYGYTFGSGTRLTVV.

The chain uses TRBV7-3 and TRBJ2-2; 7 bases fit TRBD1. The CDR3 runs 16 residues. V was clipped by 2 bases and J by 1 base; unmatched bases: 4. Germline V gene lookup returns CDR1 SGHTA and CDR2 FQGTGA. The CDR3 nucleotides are TGTGCCAGCAGCTTACAAGGGGGCCAGAACACCGGGGAGCTGTTTTTT. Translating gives CASSLQGGQNTGELFF.

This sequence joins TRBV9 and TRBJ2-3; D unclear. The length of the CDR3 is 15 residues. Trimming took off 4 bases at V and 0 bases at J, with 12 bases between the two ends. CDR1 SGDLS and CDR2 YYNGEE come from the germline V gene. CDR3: CASSSPVGSTDTQYF. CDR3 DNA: TGTGCCAGCAGCTCCCCGGTCGGGAGCACAGATACGCAGTATTTT.

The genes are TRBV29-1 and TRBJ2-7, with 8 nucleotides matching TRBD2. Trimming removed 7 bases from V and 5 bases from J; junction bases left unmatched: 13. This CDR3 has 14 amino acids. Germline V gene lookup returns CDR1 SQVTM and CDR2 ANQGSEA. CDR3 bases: TGCAGCGGGGGGGGTAGCGGGGTCCTGGACGAGCAGTACTTC. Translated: CSGGGSGVLDEQYF.

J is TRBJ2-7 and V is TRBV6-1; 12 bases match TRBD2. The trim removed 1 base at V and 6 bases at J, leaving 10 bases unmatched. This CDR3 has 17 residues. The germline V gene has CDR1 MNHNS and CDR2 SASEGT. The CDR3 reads CASSEEGLAGRGVEQYF. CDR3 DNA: TGTGCCAGCAGTGAAGAAGGACTAGCGGGAAGGGGGGTCGAGCAGTACTTC.

DNA for the CDR3: TGCAGCGCGACAGGGCGGGCACTTGGGGGCTACACCTTC. Protein product: CSATGRALGGYTF. V and J are TRBV29-1 and TRBJ1-2, with TRBD1 matching 7 bases. V dropped 7 bases and J dropped 8; count of bases not matched to a gene: 13. Germline V gene data show CDR1 as SQVTM and CDR2 as ANQGSEA. CDR3 length: 13 amino acids.

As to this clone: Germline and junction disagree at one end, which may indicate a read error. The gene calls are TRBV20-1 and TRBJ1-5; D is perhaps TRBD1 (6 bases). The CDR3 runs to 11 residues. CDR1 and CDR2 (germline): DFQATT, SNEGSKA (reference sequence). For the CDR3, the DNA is TGTAGCGGGGGCCTCAATCAGCCCCAGCATTTT. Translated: CSGGLNQPQHF.

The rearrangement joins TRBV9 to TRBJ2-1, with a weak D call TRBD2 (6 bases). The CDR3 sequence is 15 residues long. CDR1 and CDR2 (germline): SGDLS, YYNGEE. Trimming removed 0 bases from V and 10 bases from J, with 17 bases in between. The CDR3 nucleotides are TGTGCCAGCAGCGTAGTAGCGGTCCCCGGGGAAGAGCAGTTCTTC. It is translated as CASSVVAVPGEEQFF.

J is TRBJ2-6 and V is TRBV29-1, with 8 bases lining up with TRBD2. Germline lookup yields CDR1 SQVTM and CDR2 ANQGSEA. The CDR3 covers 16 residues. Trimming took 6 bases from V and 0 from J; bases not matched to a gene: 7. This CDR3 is CSVGSGGVSGANVLTF. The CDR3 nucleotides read TGCAGCGTGGGATCGGGGGGGGTCTCTGGGGCCAACGTCCTGACTTTC.

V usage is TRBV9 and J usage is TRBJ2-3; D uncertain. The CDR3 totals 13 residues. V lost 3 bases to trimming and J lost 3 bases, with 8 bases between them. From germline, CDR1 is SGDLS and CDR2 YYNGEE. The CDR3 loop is CASSALATDTQYF. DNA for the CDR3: TGTGCCAGCAGCGCCTTAGCAACAGATACGCAGTATTTT.

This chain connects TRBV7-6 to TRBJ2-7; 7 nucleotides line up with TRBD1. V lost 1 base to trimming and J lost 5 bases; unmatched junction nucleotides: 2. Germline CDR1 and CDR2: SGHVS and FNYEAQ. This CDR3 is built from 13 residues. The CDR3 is CASSLGQGDEQYF. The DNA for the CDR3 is TGTGCCAGCAGCTTAGGGCAGGGGGACGAGCAGTACTTC.

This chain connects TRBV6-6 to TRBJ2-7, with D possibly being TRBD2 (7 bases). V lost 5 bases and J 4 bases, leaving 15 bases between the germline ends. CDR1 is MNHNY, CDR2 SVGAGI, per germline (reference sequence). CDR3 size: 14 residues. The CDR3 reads CASSHEEGGYEQYF. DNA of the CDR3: TGTGCCAGCAGTCACGAGGAGGGGGGGTACGAGCAGTACTTC.

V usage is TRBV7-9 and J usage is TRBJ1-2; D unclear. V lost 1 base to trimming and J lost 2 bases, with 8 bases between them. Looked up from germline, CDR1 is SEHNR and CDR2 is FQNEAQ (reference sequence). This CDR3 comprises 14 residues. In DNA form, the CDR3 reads TGTGCCAGCAGCTTAGAGTGGCCCAACTATGGCTACACCTTC. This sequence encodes CASSLEWPNYGYTF.

CDR3 in DNA: TGTGCCAGCAGTCCTCCAGGGATACATCAGCCCCAGCATTTT. Its protein product is CASSPPGIHQPQHF. The V and J genes are TRBV28 and TRBJ1-5; weak D call: TRBD1 (5 bases). Trimming cost V 5 bases and J 5 bases, with 13 bases left between them. Looked up from germline, CDR1 is MDHEN and CDR2 is SYDVKM. The CDR3 covers 14 residues.

The CDR3: CASSLRGGSVLSQPQHF. Written as DNA, the CDR3 is TGTGCCAGCAGTCTTCGCGGGGGATCGGTCCTTTCCCAGCCCCAGCATTTT. The chain recombines TRBV5-6 with TRBJ1-5, with D tentatively TRBD1 (5 bases). The V gene's germline CDR1 is SGHDT and CDR2 YYEEEE. V dropped 5 bases and J dropped 7 bases, with 25 bases sitting between them. There are 17 residues in the CDR3.

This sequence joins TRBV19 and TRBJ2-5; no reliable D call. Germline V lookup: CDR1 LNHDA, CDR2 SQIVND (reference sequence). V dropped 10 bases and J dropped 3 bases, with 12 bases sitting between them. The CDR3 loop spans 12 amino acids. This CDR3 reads CATPHAEETQYF. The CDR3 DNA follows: TGTGCCACCCCCCACGCGGAAGAGACCCAGTACTTC.

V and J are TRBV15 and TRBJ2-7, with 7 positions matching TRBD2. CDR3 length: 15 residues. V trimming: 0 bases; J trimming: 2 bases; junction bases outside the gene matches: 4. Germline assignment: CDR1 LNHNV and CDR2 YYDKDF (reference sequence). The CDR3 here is CATSRELAGAYEQYF. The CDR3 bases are TGTGCCACCAGCAGAGAGTTAGCGGGCGCCTACGAGCAGTACTTC.

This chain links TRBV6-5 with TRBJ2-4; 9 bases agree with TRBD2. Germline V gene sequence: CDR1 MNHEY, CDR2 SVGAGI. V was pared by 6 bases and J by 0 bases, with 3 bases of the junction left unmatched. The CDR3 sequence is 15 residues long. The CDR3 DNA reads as TGTGCCAGCAGCCCTAGCGGGGTAGCCAAAAACATTCAGTACTTC. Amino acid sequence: CASSPSGVAKNIQYF.

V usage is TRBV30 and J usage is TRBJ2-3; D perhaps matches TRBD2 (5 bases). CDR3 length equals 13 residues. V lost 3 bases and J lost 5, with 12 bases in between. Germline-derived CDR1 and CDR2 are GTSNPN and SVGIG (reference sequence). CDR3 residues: CAWSTGNRDTQYF. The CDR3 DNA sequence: TGTGCCTGGAGCACGGGAAATAGAGATACGCAGTATTTT.

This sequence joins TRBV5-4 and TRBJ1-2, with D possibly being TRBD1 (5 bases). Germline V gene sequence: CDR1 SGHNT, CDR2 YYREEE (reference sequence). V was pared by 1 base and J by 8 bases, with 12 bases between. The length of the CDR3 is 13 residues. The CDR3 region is CASSLYRGEGYTF. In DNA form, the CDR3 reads TGTGCCAGCAGCTTGTATCGGGGGGAGGGCTACACCTTC. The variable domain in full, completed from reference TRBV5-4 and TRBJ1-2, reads ETGVTQSPTHLIKTRGQQVTLRCSSQSGHNTVSWYQQALGQGPQFIFQYYREEENGRGNFPPRFSGLQFPNYSSELNVNALELDDSALYLCASSLYRGEGYTFGSGTRLTVV.

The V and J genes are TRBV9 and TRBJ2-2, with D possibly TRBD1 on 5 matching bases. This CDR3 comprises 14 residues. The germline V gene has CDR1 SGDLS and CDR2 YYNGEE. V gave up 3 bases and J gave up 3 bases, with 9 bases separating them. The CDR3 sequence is CASSAQGYTGELFF. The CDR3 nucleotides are TGTGCCAGCAGCGCCCAGGGTTACACCGGGGAGCTGTTTTTT.

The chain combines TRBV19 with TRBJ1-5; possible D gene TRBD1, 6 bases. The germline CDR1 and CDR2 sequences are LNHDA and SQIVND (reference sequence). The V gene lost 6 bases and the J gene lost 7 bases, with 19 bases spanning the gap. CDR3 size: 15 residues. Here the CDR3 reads CASRTTGTNTQPQHF. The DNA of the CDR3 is TGTGCCAGTAGGACGACCGGGACAAATACCCAGCCCCAGCATTTT.

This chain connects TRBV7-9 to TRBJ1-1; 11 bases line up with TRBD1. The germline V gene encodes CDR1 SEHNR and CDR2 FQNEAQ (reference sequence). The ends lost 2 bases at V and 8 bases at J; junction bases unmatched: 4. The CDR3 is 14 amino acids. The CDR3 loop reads CASSLLGQGDEAFF. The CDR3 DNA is TGTGCCAGCAGCTTATTGGGACAGGGGGACGAAGCTTTCTTT.

CDR3 DNA: TGTGCCTGGAGGGCGGTCAGGGCGCGGGGGACTGAAGCTTTCTTT. It translates to CAWRAVRARGTEAFF. The V call is TRBV30, the J call TRBJ1-1, with TRBD1 as a possible D gene (5 bases). CDR3 size: 15 residues. CDR1 GTSNPN and CDR2 SVGIG come from the germline V gene (reference sequence). The V end lost 3 bases, the J end lost 5 bases, and 19 bases lay between the germline ends.

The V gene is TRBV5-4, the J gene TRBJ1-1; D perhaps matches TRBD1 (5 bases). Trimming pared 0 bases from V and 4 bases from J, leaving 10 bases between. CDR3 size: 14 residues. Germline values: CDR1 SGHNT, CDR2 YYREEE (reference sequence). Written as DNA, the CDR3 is TGTGCCAGCAGCTTGGGGGGGGAAGGCACTGAAGCTTTCTTT. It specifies CASSLGGEGTEAFF.

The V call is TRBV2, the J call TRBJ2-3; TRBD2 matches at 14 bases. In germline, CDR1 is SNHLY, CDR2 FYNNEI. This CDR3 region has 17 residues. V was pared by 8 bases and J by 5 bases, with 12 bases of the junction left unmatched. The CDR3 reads CASWVPGLAGVGDTQYF. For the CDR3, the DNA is TGTGCCAGCTGGGTACCGGGACTAGCGGGAGTGGGAGATACGCAGTATTTT.